The sequence of this T cell receptor beta chain was determined in a study of PD-1 blockade in classical Hodgkin lymphoma. As for time point: cycle 4 day 1 (C4D1), after less than 7 weeks of nivolumab. Every patient relapsed after autologous stem cell transplantation, and brentuximab vedotin exposure varied. This clone was seen only once. As yet, its antigen is unknown. The repertoire was sequenced with immunoSEQ multiplex PCR; TCRdb's copy has only in-frame clones and lacks some. Of about 85,000 clones in the sample, 90% were seen once. The CDR3 has 16 residues. V shed 5 bases, J shed 6 bases, and the junction held 10 bases outside the gene matches. Germline loops: CDR1 MDHEN, CDR2 SYDVKM. Whole-study results and caveats: Complete responders' diversity at baseline resembled that of newly diagnosed patients. TCR diversity rose significantly by C4D1 in CD4+ but not CD8+ cells.

This sequence originates from a human donor with classical Hodgkin lymphoma. The sample was peripheral blood mononuclear cells (PBMCs), taken before the fourth cycle of nivolumab. The chain links TRBV28 to TRBJ2-5; 12 nucleotides agree with TRBD2. CDR3 protein: CASSPGLAGTGKTQYF. CDR3 bases: TGTGCCAGCAGTCCAGGACTAGCGGGGACCGGCAAGACCCAGTACTTC.